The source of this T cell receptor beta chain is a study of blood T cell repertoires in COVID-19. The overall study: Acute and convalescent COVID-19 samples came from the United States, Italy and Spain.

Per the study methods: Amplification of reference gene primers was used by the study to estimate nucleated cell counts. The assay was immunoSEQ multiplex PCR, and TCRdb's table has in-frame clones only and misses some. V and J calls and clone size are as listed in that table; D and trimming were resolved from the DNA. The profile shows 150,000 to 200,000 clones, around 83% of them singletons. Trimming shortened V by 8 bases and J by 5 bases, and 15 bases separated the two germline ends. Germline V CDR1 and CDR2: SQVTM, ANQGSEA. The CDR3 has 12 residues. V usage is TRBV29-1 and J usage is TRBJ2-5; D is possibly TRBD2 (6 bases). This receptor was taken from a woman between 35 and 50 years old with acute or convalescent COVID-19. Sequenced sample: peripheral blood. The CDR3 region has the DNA TGCAGCCCCGGGGAGGCCAGCGAGACCCAGTACTTC. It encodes CSPGEASETQYF.